This T cell receptor (beta chain) was retrieved from a study of cytomegalovirus exposure and HLA in healthy donors. Study-level information: Genotyping showed roughly 81% of roughly 400 donors falling in the Caucasian-associated ancestry cluster.

The PCR made use of 60 Vbeta and 13 Jbeta primers. Libraries were prepared by immunoSEQ multiplex PCR; TCRdb keeps only in-frame clonotypes and omits some of them. The sample consists of about 93,000 clones, around three quarters of them appearing once. CDR3 length: 14 residues. CDR1 and CDR2 from the germline V gene are MDHEN and SYDVKM. Trimming left V 4 bases short and J 5 bases short, with 14 bases between. Material: PBMCs. The V and J genes are TRBV28 and TRBJ2-5, with no clear D. The source is a man aged 25-45 years in good health and CMV-seronegative. The CDR3 DNA is TGTGCCAGCAGTTCTGGGCAGACCCCGGAGACCCAGTACTTC. Its protein product is CASSSGQTPETQYF.